The text below deals with one TCR beta chain. Its antigen is currently unknown. TCRdb re-called the 5' RACE reads, yielding one record per CDR3 amino acid sequence without DNA. Its listing shows 93,000 or so distinct CDR3 sequences. This specimen comes from a study of monozygotic twins with inflammatory bowel disease. The study's findings and limits: IBD-affected twins scored below their healthy co-twins in TCRbeta diversity (inverse Simpson).

This CDR3 region has 13 residues. Germline V lookup: CDR1 SGHRS, CDR2 YFSETQ. Material: blood. The origin of this receptor is a human donor with ulcerative colitis or Crohn's disease, or a healthy co-twin of an affected twin (not recorded which). The chain recombines TRBV5-1 with TRBJ2-7; the TCRdb D gene call, TRBD1, has no DNA to confirm it. The CDR3 loop is CASSNTGGGEQYF.